This passage covers 22 T cell receptor beta chains from one sample sequenced in a study of cytomegalovirus exposure and HLA in healthy donors. Use of 60 Vbeta and 13 Jbeta primers characterized the PCR. Some clones are missing from TCRdb's copy, which holds only in-frame ones; the method was immunoSEQ multiplex PCR. Its table records 100,000 to 150,000 clones. Source material: PBMCs. All receptors come from a woman in her thirties or forties in good health and CMV-seropositive.

This sequence joins TRBV4-1 and TRBJ2-7; 8 bases align to TRBD1. The CDR3 totals 19 residues. Germline V lookup: CDR1 MGHRA, CDR2 YSYEKL. V shed 4 bases and J 0 bases; nucleotides not matched to a gene: 17. CDR3 bases: TGCGCCAGCAGCCGAACTCACGTCGACAGGGGACAAAGCTCCTACGAGCAGTACTTC. This codes for CASSRTHVDRGQSSYEQYF.

The chain has TRBV2 and TRBJ2-7; TRBD2 might be the D (6 bases). This CDR3 is built from 14 residues. V lost 10 bases to trimming and J lost 5 bases, with 21 bases between them. Germline assignment: CDR1 SNHLY and CDR2 FYNNEI. The CDR3 is CATGVGSGRDEQYF. The CDR3 DNA reads TGTGCCACCGGCGTCGGTTCCGGGAGAGACGAGCAGTACTTC. The full variable domain, with the rest looked up from reference TRBV2 and TRBJ2-7, is EPEVTQTPSHQVTQMGQEVILRCVPISNHLYFYWYRQILGQKVEFLVSFYNNEISEKSEIFDDQFSVERPDGSNFTLKIRSTKLEDSAMYFCATGVGSGRDEQYFGPGTRLTVT.

Written as DNA, the CDR3 is TGTGCCACCAGCACTCAAAGGGCGGGAGGGTACAATGAGCAGTTCTTC. This sequence encodes CATSTQRAGGYNEQFF. This rearrangement joins TRBV15 to TRBJ2-1, with TRBD2 matching 9 bases. The length of the CDR3 is 16 residues. V shed 4 bases and J 4 bases; nucleotides not matched to a gene: 8. Per germline, CDR1 LNHNV and CDR2 YYDKDF (reference sequence).

The chain combines TRBV11-2 with TRBJ2-5, with 7 bases that match TRBD1. Germline V gives CDR1 SGHAT, CDR2 FQNNGV. After removal of 2 bases from V and 4 bases from J, the junction contained 7 bases not matched to a gene. This CDR3 is built from 15 residues. Written as DNA, the CDR3 is TGTGCCAGCAGCTTAAGCCGCTCAGGGGGAGAGACCCAGTACTTC. It codes for CASSLSRSGGETQYF.

V and J are TRBV6-5 and TRBJ1-1, with D unresolved. V lost 11 bases and J lost 11, with 15 bases in between. The CDR3 loop spans 10 amino acids. Per germline, CDR1 MNHEY and CDR2 SVGAGI. CDR3 amino acids: CAAGRGTAFF. In nucleotides, the CDR3 is TGTGCCGCCGGGCGGGGAACTGCTTTCTTT.

This chain links TRBV7-9 with TRBJ1-5, with D unclear. The CDR3 is made up of 15 amino acids. Trimming stripped 5 bases from V and 2 bases from J, with 13 bases between. The germline gives CDR1 SEHNR, CDR2 FQNEAQ (reference sequence). CDR3 nucleotides: TGTGCCAGCAGCCCGTCAGCGGCGGGCAATCAGCCCCAGCATTTT. Translating gives CASSPSAAGNQPQHF.

The chain has TRBV9 and TRBJ1-1; maybe TRBD1 (6 bases). The V gene's germline CDR1 is SGDLS and CDR2 YYNGEE. This CDR3 is built from 13 residues. V gave up 3 bases and J gave up 4 bases, with 10 bases separating them. DNA of the CDR3: TGTGCCAGCAGCGCCCGACAGGCCACTGAAGCTTTCTTT. Translated: CASSARQATEAFF.

The V call is TRBV28, the J call TRBJ1-2, with TRBD1 identical over 9 bases. V was pared by 6 bases and J by 0 bases, with 11 bases of the junction left unmatched. This CDR3 has 17 residues. CDR1 is MDHEN, CDR2 SYDVKM, per germline. The CDR3 sequence: CASSSTGGGTTNYGYTF. The CDR3 bases are TGTGCCAGCAGCTCGACAGGGGGTGGCACAACTAACTATGGCTACACCTTC.

The J gene is TRBJ2-2, the V gene TRBV11-1, with TRBD2 identical over 9 bases. The CDR3 length is 17 residues. Trimming cost V 1 base and J 8 bases; bases outside gene matches: 11. The germline V gene encodes CDR1 SGHAT and CDR2 FQDESV (reference sequence). This CDR3 reads CASSLGAGGVRPGELFF. DNA of the CDR3: TGTGCCAGCAGCTTAGGCGCGGGAGGGGTCCGGCCGGGGGAGCTGTTTTTT. Full variable domain (outside the CDR3, taken from reference TRBV11-1 and TRBJ2-2): EAEVAQSPRYKITEKSQAVAFWCDPISGHATLYWYRQILGQGPELLVQFQDESVVDDSQLPKDRFSAERLKGVDSTLKIQPAELGDSAMYLCASSLGAGGVRPGELFFGEGSRLTVL.

The chain couples TRBV11-2 to TRBJ1-5, with D possibly matching TRBD1 (5 bases). The V end lost 3 bases, the J end lost 5 bases, and 14 bases lay between the germline ends. Germline V CDR1 and CDR2: SGHAT, FQNNGV. The CDR3 runs to 15 residues. The CDR3 DNA is TGTGCCAGCAGCTTCGCCCAGGGTTGGGATCAGCCCCAGCATTTT. Its protein is CASSFAQGWDQPQHF.

Remarks on this clone: Within the sample, other DNA sequences also encode this same CDR3. This chain connects TRBV7-2 to TRBJ2-7; D is unclear. Trimming removed 5 bases from V and 0 bases from J, with 5 bases in between. Germline values: CDR1 SGHTA, CDR2 FQGNSA. CDR3 length equals 12 residues. CDR3 DNA: TGTGCCAGCAGCCTCAGCTCCTACGAGCAGTACTTC. Amino acids: CASSLSSYEQYF.

The chain couples TRBV10-3 to TRBJ2-5; 7 nucleotides agree with TRBD1. J lost 2 bases, V lost 11 bases, and 11 bases had no gene match. CDR3 length: 14 amino acids. Germline assignment: CDR1 ENHRY and CDR2 SYGVKD. CDR3 in DNA: TGTGCCGCCGCATCGGGACAGACGCAAGAGACCCAGTACTTC. Residues: CAAASGQTQETQYF.

Details on this clone: Its ends do not fully match the called genes, so a read error is possible. CDR3 sequence (DNA): TGTGCCAGCAATGAACAGGGGCCCACCGGGGAGCTGTTTTTT. It codes for CASNEQGPTGELFF. This chain joins TRBV2 and TRBJ2-2; 7 nucleotides agree with TRBD1. CDR1 SNHLY and CDR2 FYNNEI come from the germline V gene. This CDR3 spans 14 amino acids.

This chain joins TRBV27 and TRBJ2-1, with 8 bases aligning to TRBD2. CDR3 size: 15 residues. The trim removed 0 bases at V and 7 bases at J, leaving 5 bases unmatched. Germline lookup yields CDR1 MNHEY and CDR2 SMNVEV (reference sequence). The chain's CDR3 is CASSLSSGRRNEQFF. The CDR3 DNA is TGTGCCAGCAGTTTATCGAGCGGGAGAAGGAATGAGCAGTTCTTC.

This chain links TRBV7-2 with TRBJ1-1; D is undetermined. The germline V gene has CDR1 SGHTA and CDR2 FQGNSA. Trimming cost V 2 bases and J 4 bases, with 14 bases left between them. CDR3 size: 15 residues. CDR3 in DNA: TGTGCCAGCAGCTTACCAGCGGCTTTCGGCACTGAAGCTTTCTTT. Translating it yields CASSLPAAFGTEAFF.

The V call is TRBV15, the J call TRBJ2-5; 7 bases line up with TRBD2. Near its end, the DNA agrees better with TRBJ2-7, so the J call may be wrong. The CDR3 runs to 13 residues. The germline V gene has CDR1 LNHNV and CDR2 YYDKDF (reference sequence). CDR3 DNA: TGTGCCACCCAGAAGGGACTAACCTACGAGCAGTACTTC. It encodes CATQKGLTYEQYF.

The rearrangement links TRBV19 to TRBJ1-5; a weak D match, TRBD1 (6 bases). Germline V gene sequence: CDR1 LNHDA, CDR2 SQIVND (reference sequence). The V end lost 6 bases, the J end lost 7 bases, and 19 bases lay between the germline ends. This CDR3 has 15 amino acids. CDR3 nucleotides: TGTGCCAGTAGAACGTTCGAACAGGGTGGCCAGCCCCAGCATTTT. This sequence encodes CASRTFEQGGQPQHF.

The chain recombines TRBV7-2 with TRBJ2-1; 9 bases match TRBD1. Trimming cost V 5 bases and J 5 bases; bases outside gene matches: 10. Germline CDR1 reads SGHTA; CDR2 reads FQGNSA. The CDR3 runs to 16 residues. The CDR3 loop reads CASSPTPGQGNNEQFF. The DNA of the CDR3 is TGTGCCAGCAGCCCAACCCCGGGACAGGGTAACAATGAGCAGTTCTTC.

The chain combines TRBV7-3 with TRBJ2-1, with 8 bases fitting TRBD1. Trimming cost V 2 bases and J 5 bases; bases outside gene matches: 8. The CDR3 sequence is 16 residues long. Germline values: CDR1 SGHTA, CDR2 FQGTGA. The CDR3 loop is CASSLGRTGSNNEQFF. CDR3 bases: TGTGCCAGCAGCTTAGGGAGGACAGGGAGTAACAATGAGCAGTTCTTC.

Points on this clone: Other DNA sequences within the sample encode an identical CDR3. V gene TRBV5-4 combines with J gene TRBJ2-2; TRBD2 matches 8 bases. This CDR3 has 15 residues. CDR1 is SGHNT, CDR2 YYREEE, per germline (reference sequence). V shed 4 bases and J 4 bases; nucleotides not matched to a gene: 6. CDR3 nucleotides: TGTGCCAGCAGCCTGAATAGCGGGGTCACCGGGGAGCTGTTTTTT. Its translation: CASSLNSGVTGELFF.

The chain joins TRBV29-1 to TRBJ1-2, with 11 bases matching TRBD1. The CDR3 contains 13 residues. V trimming: 6 bases; J trimming: 8 bases; junction bases outside the gene matches: 8. From germline, CDR1 is SQVTM and CDR2 ANQGSEA. The CDR3 bases are TGCAGCGTCGAGACCGGGACAGGGGGGGGCTACACCTTC. This translates into CSVETGTGGGYTF.

The chain recombines TRBV25-1 with TRBJ2-3; the D gene is possibly TRBD1 (6 bases). CDR3 length: 17 amino acids. Germline CDR1 and CDR2: MGHDK and SYGVNS. V dropped 5 bases and J dropped 4 bases, with 22 bases sitting between them. The CDR3: CASSRPNREVGADTQYF. The CDR3 region has the DNA TGTGCCAGCAGTCGACCCAACAGGGAAGTTGGAGCAGATACGCAGTATTTT.